These 18 T cell receptor beta chains were all obtained from the same sample, sequenced in a study of a mutant IDH1 vaccine in newly diagnosed glioma. As for time point: week 35, safety follow-up. Doses comprised 300 ug of mutant IDH1 20-mer peptide each, plus topical imiquimod. Their antigens are not known. Measured with immunoSEQ multiplex PCR; TCRdb has only the in-frame clones, and not every one. Of roughly 68,000 clones listed, under 85% were seen once; the top ten hold approximately 4.8%. Material: PBMCs, obtained from a glioma patient whose treatment included an IDH1 peptide vaccine. These receptors all stem from a middle-aged man with glioma.

This chain uses TRBV4-1 with TRBJ1-2, with TRBD1 identical over 9 bases. CDR1 MGHRA and CDR2 YSYEKL come from the germline V gene. The CDR3 is 15 amino acids. V trimming: 1 base; J trimming: 5 bases; junction bases outside the gene matches: 5. The CDR3 nucleotides are TGCGCCAGCAGCCAAGGGTCCGGGACAGGGTATGGCTACACCTTC. Translating gives CASSQGSGTGYGYTF.

The chain links TRBV2 to TRBJ1-4, with TRBD1 matching 8 bases. Per germline, CDR1 SNHLY and CDR2 FYNNEI. Trimming removed 6 bases from V and 7 bases from J; junction bases left unmatched: 10. CDR3 length: 15 amino acids. CDR3 amino acids: CASRDPGQDREKLFF. The CDR3 DNA follows: TGTGCCAGCAGAGATCCGGGACAGGATCGTGAAAAACTGTTTTTT.

On this clone: The junction shows a germline mismatch at one end, possibly a read error. V gene TRBV7-7 combines with J gene TRBJ2-2; TRBD1 or TRBD2 may be the D gene (6 bases each). The CDR3 contains 16 residues. Germline V gene sequence: CDR1 SSHAT, CDR2 FNYEAQ (reference sequence). CDR3 residues: CASSRGRLWDTGELFF. The CDR3 coding sequence is TGTGCTAGCAGCCGGGGGCGATTGTGGGACACCGGGGAGCTGTTTTTT.

The V call is TRBV10-2, the J call TRBJ2-7, with TRBD2 as a possible D gene (6 bases). Germline V gene data show CDR1 as WSHSY and CDR2 as SAAADI. The CDR3 length is 13 residues. The V gene lost 4 bases and the J gene lost 7 bases, with 14 bases spanning the gap. The DNA for the CDR3 is TGCGCCAGCAGTGGGGAGGCGGTCGGGGAGCAGTACTTC. Translation gives CASSGEAVGEQYF.

The chain links TRBV6-5 to TRBJ2-2, with unresolved D. CDR3 size: 15 residues. Germline assignment: CDR1 MNHEY and CDR2 SVGAGI. The germline V and J ends were trimmed by 7 bases and 0 bases, with 12 bases remaining between them. This CDR3 is CASTPSVANTGELFF. The CDR3 bases are TGTGCCAGCACCCCGTCCGTTGCGAACACCGGGGAGCTGTTTTTT.

This chain uses TRBV2 with TRBJ2-7; D unclear. The germline CDR1 and CDR2 sequences are SNHLY and FYNNEI. This CDR3 spans 10 amino acids. Trimming pared 8 bases from V and 3 bases from J, leaving 5 bases between. Here the CDR3 reads CASGFYEQYF. CDR3 nucleotide sequence: TGTGCCAGCGGGTTCTACGAGCAGTACTTC.

V usage is TRBV5-6 and J usage is TRBJ2-3; D might be TRBD1 or TRBD2, each matching 5 bases. Trimming cost V 0 bases and J 0 bases, with 8 bases left between them. CDR1 is SGHDT and CDR2 is YYEEEE in the germline V gene. The CDR3 is 15 amino acids. The CDR3: CASSLGGVSTDTQYF. The CDR3 nucleotides read TGTGCCAGCAGCTTGGGAGGGGTTAGCACAGATACGCAGTATTTT.

J is TRBJ1-1 and V is TRBV18, with D tentatively TRBD1 (5 bases). Germline assignment: CDR1 KGHSH and CDR2 LQKENI. With 5 bases removed from V and 0 bases from J, the gap between germline ends came to 13 bases. CDR3 length: 15 residues. CDR3 bases: TGTGCCAGCTCAGCTGTGGCAGGGCTGAACACTGAAGCTTTCTTT. Its translation: CASSAVAGLNTEAFF.

The gene calls are TRBV5-5 and TRBJ1-1; the match to TRBD1 covers 8 bases. Per the germline V gene, CDR1 is SGHKS and CDR2 is YYEKEE (reference sequence). The CDR3 runs 12 residues. Trimming cost V 4 bases and J 8 bases; bases outside gene matches: 4. In DNA, the CDR3 is TGTGCCAGCAGCATCGACAGGGGAGAAGCTTTCTTT. Amino acid sequence: CASSIDRGEAFF.

This clone was detected only once. The CDR3 region has the DNA TGCAGCGTTATCGTAGAGGGGGGGCAAGAGACCCAGTACTTC. Its translation: CSVIVEGGQETQYF. This rearrangement joins TRBV29-1 to TRBJ2-5; tentatively, D is TRBD2 (7 bases). The germline gives CDR1 SQVTM, CDR2 ANQGSEA. The V gene lost 5 bases and the J gene lost 2 bases, with 15 bases spanning the gap. CDR3 length equals 14 residues.

This chain joins TRBV7-2 and TRBJ1-4, with D perhaps matching TRBD1 (5 bases). Germline CDR1 reads SGHTA; CDR2 reads FQGNSA. Deletions cut 2 bases from V and 8 bases from J, with 12 bases between. This CDR3 has 14 amino acids. Here the CDR3 DNA reads TGTGCCAGCAGCTTAAGGCGGAGGGACGAAAAACTGTTTTTT. Encoded protein: CASSLRRRDEKLFF. Together with reference TRBV7-2 and TRBJ1-4, the CDR3 gives the full variable domain: GAGVSQSPSNKVTEKGKDVELRCDPISGHTALYWYRQSLGQGLEFLIYFQGNSAPDKSGLPSDRFSAERTGGSVSTLTIQRTQQEDSAVYLCASSLRRRDEKLFFGSGTQLSVL.

The genes are TRBV11-1 and TRBJ1-1; D unresolved. Germline lookup yields CDR1 SGHAT and CDR2 FQDESV (reference sequence). Trimming stripped 1 base from V and 1 base from J, with 7 bases between. The CDR3 has 14 amino acids. The CDR3 nucleotides are TGTGCCAGCAGCTTAGGTCTCAGGAACACTGAAGCTTTCTTT. The encoded protein is CASSLGLRNTEAFF.

V and J are TRBV5-1 and TRBJ1-1; D is undetermined. The CDR3 extends over 13 amino acids. Trimming shortened V by 3 bases and J by 0 bases, and 6 bases separated the two germline ends. Germline CDR1 and CDR2: SGHRS and YFSETQ. CDR3 sequence reads: CASSSSLNTEAFF. CDR3 coding DNA: TGCGCCAGCAGCTCCTCATTGAACACTGAAGCTTTCTTT.

The V and J genes are TRBV7-6 and TRBJ1-1; maybe TRBD1 (6 bases). Germline V gene lookup returns CDR1 SGHVS and CDR2 FNYEAQ. V was trimmed by 4 bases and J by 1 base, leaving 7 bases between them. The CDR3 length is 13 residues. CDR3 sequence (DNA): TGTGCCAGCAGCTCGGGACAGAACACTGAAGCTTTCTTT. Translating gives CASSSGQNTEAFF.

This clone appeared a few times. V usage is TRBV2 and J usage is TRBJ2-7, with TRBD2 as a possible D gene (6 bases). This CDR3 spans 14 amino acids. In germline, CDR1 is SNHLY, CDR2 FYNNEI. Trimming took off 7 bases at V and 0 bases at J, with 13 bases between the two ends. This CDR3 is CASIPGLLSYEQYF. DNA for the CDR3: TGTGCCAGCATCCCGGGACTTCTCTCCTACGAGCAGTACTTC.

The chain employs TRBV5-8 and TRBJ1-2; weak D call: TRBD1 (5 bases). This CDR3 comprises 13 residues. Germline CDR1 SGHTS, CDR2 YDEGEE. V lost 7 bases, J lost 1 base, and 11 bases lay in between. Written as DNA, the CDR3 is TGTGCCAGCGTCCAGGGTCATAACTATGGCTACACCTTC. Residues: CASVQGHNYGYTF.

The V and J genes are TRBV6-7 and TRBJ2-7, with unresolved D. TRBV6-7 is given ORF status, its function remaining uncertain. V was shortened by 11 bases and J by 3 bases, with 17 bases between the two germline ends. The CDR3 extends over 13 amino acids. In DNA form, the CDR3 reads TGTGCCTCCCCGGACGGCAAGGGCTACGAGCAGTACTTC. Amino acids: CASPDGKGYEQYF.

The J gene is TRBJ2-2, the V gene TRBV7-9, with D perhaps given as TRBD1 or TRBD2 (5 bases each). V gave up 4 bases and J gave up 0 bases, with 18 bases separating them. The germline gives CDR1 SEHNR, CDR2 FQNEAQ (reference sequence). The CDR3 sequence is 18 residues long. Here the CDR3 DNA reads TGTGCCAGCAGCTCGGGAATTGAGGGGCCGGCGAACACCGGGGAGCTGTTTTTT. Protein product: CASSSGIEGPANTGELFF.